These 27 T cell receptor beta chains were all obtained from the same sample, sequenced in a study of blood T cell repertoires in COVID-19. Repertoires were generated with immunoSEQ multiplex PCR, while TCRdb's copy carries only in-frame clones and drops some. The repertoire holds approximately 46,000 clones, with around 86% as singletons. Sequencing used peripheral blood. Receptors originate from a woman older than 75 with COVID-19, enrolled during active disease.

This clone appeared once. This chain links TRBV28 with TRBJ2-7, with D possibly being TRBD2 (5 bases). The CDR3 consists of 15 residues. The germline gives CDR1 MDHEN, CDR2 SYDVKM. V shed 3 bases and J shed 5 bases, with 17 bases lying between them. The CDR3 nucleotides read TGTGCCAGCAGTTTCAGGACTCTGGGTTTCCACGAGCAGTACTTC. Translation gives CASSFRTLGFHEQYF.

The rearrangement uses TRBV7-2 and TRBJ2-2; 7 positions agree with TRBD2. The trim removed 5 bases at V and 1 base at J, leaving 10 bases unmatched. Germline V gives CDR1 SGHTA, CDR2 FQGNSA. The CDR3 has 17 residues. The CDR3 reads CASSLPLAGKNTGELFF. The CDR3 DNA sequence: TGTGCCAGCAGCCTGCCTTTAGCGGGCAAGAACACCGGGGAGCTGTTTTTT.

This CDR3 is CASSLTQSTSVSTDTQYF. In nucleotides, the CDR3 is TGTGCCAGCAGCTTAACCCAATCGACTAGCGTGAGCACAGATACGCAGTATTTT. The chain links TRBV7-3 to TRBJ2-3, with TRBD2 identical over 8 bases. Germline lookup yields CDR1 SGHTA and CDR2 FQGTGA. With 0 bases clipped from V and 0 bases from J, the junction kept 8 bases outside the gene matches. CDR3 length: 18 amino acids.

The rearrangement joins TRBV9 to TRBJ2-2, with TRBD2 matching over 12 bases. This CDR3 region has 17 residues. With V trimmed by 0 bases and J by 0 bases, 0 bases remained unmatched. In germline, CDR1 is SGDLS, CDR2 YYNGEE. In DNA form, the CDR3 reads TGTGCCAGCAGCGTAGGGACTAGCGGGGCGAACACCGGGGAGCTGTTTTTT. Translated, it gives CASSVGTSGANTGELFF.

The chain combines TRBV7-3 with TRBJ2-1, with 13 bases matching TRBD2. The length of the CDR3 is 15 residues. The ends lost 5 bases at V and 7 bases at J; junction bases unmatched: 5. The V gene's germline CDR1 is SGHTA and CDR2 FQGTGA. The CDR3 region has the DNA TGTGCCAGCAGCCCCCGGACTAGCGGGAGAAATGAGCAGTTCTTC. Protein sequence: CASSPRTSGRNEQFF.

This rearrangement joins TRBV7-6 to TRBJ1-2; 9 nucleotides align to TRBD1. This CDR3 spans 15 amino acids. V gave up 0 bases and J gave up 5 bases; unmatched junction bases: 4. In germline, CDR1 is SGHVS, CDR2 FNYEAQ. The CDR3 region is CASSLAYGQGYGYTF. The CDR3 region has the DNA TGTGCCAGCAGCTTAGCTTACGGACAGGGGTATGGCTACACCTTC.

This clone was seen only a few times. The V call is TRBV27, the J call TRBJ2-5; D not resolved. CDR1 is MNHEY and CDR2 is SMNVEV in the germline V gene (reference sequence). Trimming removed 6 bases from V and 5 bases from J, with 13 bases in between. CDR3 size: 13 residues. The DNA of the CDR3 is TGTGCCAGCAGCGAGTACCTTTGGGAGACCCAGTACTTC. This encodes CASSEYLWETQYF.

The chain employs TRBV10-2 and TRBJ2-1, with a possible D match to TRBD1 (5 bases). The CDR3 has 15 residues. Deletions cut 10 bases from V and 2 bases from J, with 18 bases between. Germline CDR1 is WSHSY and CDR2 is SAAADI. The CDR3 protein is CATKGWTIAYNEQFF. CDR3 in DNA: TGCGCCACCAAAGGGTGGACAATCGCCTACAATGAGCAGTTCTTC.

The genes are TRBV6-5 and TRBJ2-7, with 8 positions matching TRBD2. The CDR3 covers 12 residues. Trimming took 6 bases from V and 6 from J; bases not matched to a gene: 4. Germline loops: CDR1 MNHEY, CDR2 SVGAGI. The CDR3 sequence: CASSPAGGEQYF. In DNA, the CDR3 is TGTGCCAGCAGCCCCGCGGGGGGCGAGCAGTACTTC.

This sequence joins TRBV6-5 and TRBJ1-6, with D possibly TRBD1 on 5 matching bases. V lost 6 bases to trimming and J lost 4 bases, with 16 bases between them. CDR3 size: 16 residues. Per the germline V gene, CDR1 is MNHEY and CDR2 is SVGAGI. The CDR3 DNA sequence: TGTGCCAGCAGATACGGGATAGGGGTGTATAATTCACCCCTCCACTTT. This translates into CASRYGIGVYNSPLHF.

This chain joins TRBV12-3 or TRBV12-4 and TRBJ2-1; 7 bases line up with TRBD1. Trimming removed 6 bases from V and 9 bases from J; junction bases left unmatched: 2. The CDR3 extends over 11 amino acids. The CDR3 coding sequence is TGTGCCAGCAGCCCAGGGGGTGAGCAGTTCTTC. Its translation is CASSPGGEQFF.

The table lists this clone with a few counts. The chain links TRBV6-5 to TRBJ1-2, with TRBD1 matching 7 bases. CDR1 and CDR2 from the germline V gene are MNHEY and SVGAGI. The CDR3 has 14 residues. J lost 3 bases, V lost 5 bases, and 6 bases had no gene match. The CDR3 loop is CASSRQGIDYGYTF. The CDR3 DNA follows: TGTGCCAGCAGTAGACAGGGCATCGACTATGGCTACACCTTC.

The rearrangement joins TRBV19 to TRBJ2-7; D unclear. This CDR3 is built from 13 residues. V was clipped by 5 bases and J by 0 bases, with 8 bases between them. Germline loops: CDR1 LNHDA, CDR2 SQIVND (reference sequence). This CDR3 is CASSLGRSYEQYF. The CDR3 nucleotides read TGTGCCAGTAGTCTTGGGCGCTCCTACGAGCAGTACTTC. Looking up the rest from reference TRBV19 and TRBJ2-7 gives the full variable domain: DGGITQSPKYLFRKEGQNVTLSCEQNLNHDAMYWYRQDPGQGLRLIYYSQIVNDFQKGDIAEGYSVSREKKESFPLTVTSAQKNPTAFYLCASSLGRSYEQYFGPGTRLTVT.

The chain combines TRBV27 with TRBJ1-5; 12 nucleotides match TRBD1. This CDR3 region has 17 residues. V was clipped by 6 bases and J by 6 bases; unmatched bases: 12. The germline V gene has CDR1 MNHEY and CDR2 SMNVEV (reference sequence). The CDR3 spells CASSRTGTGGRIQPQHF. For the CDR3, the DNA is TGTGCCAGCAGCCGGACCGGGACAGGGGGCCGGATTCAGCCCCAGCATTTT.

This sequence joins TRBV5-4 and TRBJ2-1; TRBD1 matches at 12 bases. Germline lookup yields CDR1 SGHNT and CDR2 YYREEE (reference sequence). Trimming cost V 5 bases and J 0 bases; bases outside gene matches: 9. The CDR3 is 18 amino acids. DNA of the CDR3: TGTGCCAGCAGTAACCGGGACAGGGGGCTCAACTCCTACAATGAGCAGTTCTTC. Its protein product is CASSNRDRGLNSYNEQFF.

The DNA for the CDR3 is TGTGCCATCAGTGACTACCCCGAGCAGTACTTC. Encoded protein: CAISDYPEQYF. The J gene is TRBJ2-7, the V gene TRBV10-3, with D hard to call. Per the germline V gene, CDR1 is ENHRY and CDR2 is SYGVKD. V dropped 3 bases and J dropped 6 bases, with 6 bases sitting between them. There are 11 residues in the CDR3.

The V call is TRBV9, the J call TRBJ2-2; D is perhaps TRBD2 (6 bases). The CDR3 runs 16 residues. The V and J ends lost 3 bases and 2 bases respectively, with 14 bases between them. Looked up from germline, CDR1 is SGDLS and CDR2 is YYNGEE. The CDR3 is CASSAIGSANTGELFF. The CDR3 bases are TGTGCCAGCAGCGCAATCGGGAGCGCAAACACCGGGGAGCTGTTTTTT.

The genes are TRBV2 and TRBJ1-1, with D maybe TRBD1 (5 bases). CDR3 size: 13 residues. V was shortened by 6 bases and J by 2 bases, with 10 bases between the two germline ends. The V gene's germline CDR1 is SNHLY and CDR2 FYNNEI. The CDR3 reads CASSLGANTEAFF. CDR3 bases: TGTGCCAGCAGCCTAGGGGCCAACACTGAAGCTTTCTTT.

A single count supports this clone. The chain uses TRBV7-2 and TRBJ1-4; 7 nucleotides match TRBD1. J lost 4 bases, V lost 4 bases, and 3 bases had no gene match. The V gene's germline CDR1 is SGHTA and CDR2 FQGNSA. The CDR3 runs 14 residues. As DNA, the CDR3 is TGTGCCAGCAGCTGGACAGGTGATAATGAAAAACTGTTTTTT. Residues: CASSWTGDNEKLFF.

DNA for the CDR3: TGTGCCAGCAGCTCCCTGACAGGCCAGAACACCGGGGAGCTGTTTTTT. Translation: CASSSLTGQNTGELFF. This chain links TRBV11-2 with TRBJ2-2, with D possibly matching TRBD1 (6 bases). The V end lost 4 bases, the J end lost 1 base, and 13 bases lay between the germline ends. This CDR3 region has 16 residues. The germline CDR1 and CDR2 sequences are SGHAT and FQNNGV. Together with reference TRBV11-2 and TRBJ2-2, the CDR3 gives the full variable domain: EAGVAQSPRYKIIEKRQSVAFWCNPISGHATLYWYQQILGQGPKLLIQFQNNGVVDDSQLPKDRFSAERLKGVDSTLKIQPAKLEDSAVYLCASSSLTGQNTGELFFGEGSRLTVL.

The V and J genes are TRBV3-1 (or the pseudogene TRBV3-2) and TRBJ2-1; 11 bases map to TRBD2. Losses at the gene ends were 1 base for V and 8 bases for J; bases not matched to a gene: 4. Germline V CDR1 and CDR2: LGHDT, YNNKEL (reference sequence). The CDR3 has 15 residues. The CDR3 here is CASSQGLAGLDEQFF. In DNA, the CDR3 is TGTGCCAGCAGCCAAGGACTAGCGGGACTGGATGAGCAGTTCTTC.

The V gene is TRBV19, the J gene TRBJ1-2; 10 bases agree with TRBD1. Germline loops: CDR1 LNHDA, CDR2 SQIVND (reference sequence). The CDR3 is 17 amino acids. The V segment lost 7 bases and the J segment 1 base; nucleotides outside the gene matches: 12. The chain's CDR3 is CASNTPGQGSFNYGYTF. The DNA of the CDR3 is TGTGCCAGTAATACACCGGGACAGGGGTCCTTTAACTATGGCTACACCTTC.

This clone was seen just once. This chain connects TRBV3-1 (or the pseudogene TRBV3-2) to TRBJ1-1, with D tentatively TRBD1 (6 bases). Germline CDR1 reads LGHDT; CDR2 reads YNNKEL (reference sequence). The germline V and J ends were trimmed by 1 base and 5 bases, with 23 bases remaining between them. The CDR3 spans 18 residues. CDR3 DNA: TGTGCCAGCAGCCAAGTACGCGGGGGCCGGACCCCCCAAACTGAAGCTTTCTTT. Translation: CASSQVRGGRTPQTEAFF.

The chain carries TRBV19 and TRBJ2-1; D unclear. This CDR3 spans 12 amino acids. CDR1 LNHDA and CDR2 SQIVND come from the germline V gene (reference sequence). Trimming stripped 3 bases from V and 10 bases from J, with 10 bases between. The CDR3 region is CASSMPRGEQFF. The CDR3, as DNA: TGTGCCAGTAGTATGCCCCGAGGAGAGCAGTTCTTC.

The genes are TRBV15 and TRBJ1-1; D might be TRBD1 (6 bases). Trimming cost V 1 base and J 1 base, with 10 bases left between them. The length of the CDR3 is 15 residues. CDR1 LNHNV and CDR2 YYDKDF come from the germline V gene (reference sequence). This CDR3 is CATSRVLQGNTEAFF. CDR3 coding DNA: TGTGCCACCAGCAGAGTTCTACAGGGGAACACTGAAGCTTTCTTT.

The chain is built from TRBV28 and TRBJ2-7; no definite D call. Germline-derived CDR1 and CDR2 are MDHEN and SYDVKM. This CDR3 has 13 residues. Trimming left V 4 bases short and J 5 bases short, with 12 bases between. CDR3 sequence (DNA): TGTGCCAGCAGTTCAGTTGGGCTCCACGAGCAGTACTTC. Encoded protein: CASSSVGLHEQYF. The variable domain in full, completed from reference TRBV28 and TRBJ2-7, reads DVKVTQSSRYLVKRTGEKVFLECVQDMDHENMFWYRQDPGLGLRLIYFSYDVKMKEKGDIPEGYSVSREKKERFSLILESASTNQTSMYLCASSSVGLHEQYFGPGTRLTVT.

By sample share, this clone is medium-sized. The V gene is TRBV7-9, the J gene TRBJ2-2, with 13 bases lining up with TRBD2. Germline CDR1 and CDR2: SEHNR and FQNEAQ (reference sequence). This CDR3 contains 19 residues. V gave up 2 bases and J gave up 3 bases; unmatched junction bases: 9. This CDR3 is CASSLHGLAGVPDTGELFF. The CDR3, as DNA: TGTGCCAGCAGCTTACATGGACTAGCGGGAGTTCCCGACACCGGGGAGCTGTTTTTT. The full variable domain, with the rest looked up from reference TRBV7-9 and TRBJ2-2, is DTGVSQNPRHKITKRGQNVTFRCDPISEHNRLYWYRQTLGQGPEFLTYFQNEAQLEKSRLLSDRFSAERPKGSFSTLEIQRTEQGDSAMYLCASSLHGLAGVPDTGELFFGEGSRLTVL.